This T cell receptor beta chain was observed in a study of response to subunit inactivated influenza vaccine. Study-wide findings and caveats: The authors suggested that every seasonal influenza vaccination recruits few new T cells.

TCRdb re-analysed the RT-PCR reads in MiXCR, keeping a single row per CDR3 protein. The sample carries around 530,000 distinct CDR3 sequences, more than 15% recorded once. This clonotype showed up just a few times. Its antigen is not known. After removal of 6 bases from V and 2 bases from J, the junction contained 8 bases not matched to a gene. Looked up from germline, CDR1 is DFQATT and CDR2 is SNEGSKA (reference sequence). The length of the CDR3 is 14 residues. This clonotype was obtained from a man between 50 and 75 years old who received an inactivated influenza vaccine. The material sequenced was CD4+ T cells sorted from PBMCs, taken 23 to 25 months after vaccination. The chain employs TRBV20-1 and TRBJ1-2, with 8 bases that match TRBD1. CDR3 coding DNA: TGCAGTGCCCCCCCAGGGGGCTGGAACTATGGCTACACCTTC. Protein: CSAPPGGWNYGYTF.